Below, 15 T cell receptor beta chains from the same sample are listed, as sequenced in a study of T cells in pancreatic ductal adenocarcinoma. Only in-frame clones appear in the TCRdb table, and some are missing; sequencing was by immunoSEQ multiplex PCR. Among about 4,600 clones listed, 68% were seen once. Selected pancreatic ductal adenocarcinoma patients had undergone surgery without neoadjuvant therapy. The sequenced sample was pancreatic tumor tissue. The receptors were sampled from a human donor with pancreatic ductal adenocarcinoma.

The chain employs TRBV7-2 and TRBJ2-3; 12 nucleotides align to TRBD2. This CDR3 contains 17 residues. Per the germline V gene, CDR1 is SGHTA and CDR2 is FQGNSA. Trimming removed 0 bases from V and 1 base from J; junction bases left unmatched: 2. The CDR3 loop is CASSLASSGGGTDTQYF. DNA of the CDR3: TGTGCCAGCAGCTTAGCTTCTAGCGGGGGGGGCACAGATACGCAGTATTTT. The full variable domain, completed using reference TRBV7-2 and TRBJ2-3, is GAGVSQSPSNKVTEKGKDVELRCDPISGHTALYWYRQSLGQGLEFLIYFQGNSAPDKSGLPSDRFSAERTGGSVSTLTIQRTQQEDSAVYLCASSLASSGGGTDTQYFGPGTRLTVL.

Worth noting for this clone: At one end, the junction sequence differs from germline, possibly due to a read error. This chain joins TRBV5-3 and TRBJ1-1; 9 positions agree with TRBD1. TRBV5-3 is recorded as an ORF, its role being uncertain. The CDR3 loop spans 14 amino acids. The CDR3 region has the DNA TGTGCCAGCAGCTTGAACAGGGGGCAAACTGAAGCTTTCTTT. Its protein product is CASSLNRGQTEAFF.

This clone was detected once. The chain employs TRBV28 and TRBJ1-5, with a weak D call TRBD1 (5 bases). Per germline, CDR1 MDHEN and CDR2 SYDVKM. V shed 8 bases and J shed 5 bases, with 13 bases lying between them. The CDR3 length is 13 residues. For the CDR3, the DNA is TGTGCCAGCTCCGCGGCGGGGCATCAGCCCCAGCATTTT. Protein sequence: CASSAAGHQPQHF.

J is TRBJ2-7 and V is TRBV29-1; a possible D gene is TRBD1 (6 bases). V gave up 4 bases and J gave up 2 bases, with 15 bases separating them. Germline-derived CDR1 and CDR2 are SQVTM and ANQGSEA. The CDR3 totals 14 residues. CDR3 DNA sequence: TGCAGCGTTGCCCCACCCGGGACAACCTACGAGCAGTACTTC. This sequence encodes CSVAPPGTTYEQYF.

This sequence joins TRBV30 and TRBJ1-2, with TRBD1 matching over 9 bases. The CDR3 is 13 residues long. Germline values: CDR1 GTSNPN, CDR2 SVGIG (reference sequence). The V and J ends lost 2 bases and 8 bases, in that order; junction bases with no gene match: 6. Written as DNA, the CDR3 is TGTGCCTGGAGTCCGGGACAGGGCAAAGGCTACACCTTC. Translating gives CAWSPGQGKGYTF.

The chain recombines TRBV11-3 with TRBJ2-1; no clear D. CDR1 is SGHNT, CDR2 YENEEA, per germline. The CDR3 extends over 13 amino acids. Trimming left V 5 bases short and J 8 bases short, with 13 bases between. In DNA, the CDR3 is TGTGCCAGCAGCCCGTTGGGTTTGGATGAGCAGTTCTTC. It translates to CASSPLGLDEQFF.

The genes are TRBV16 and TRBJ1-5; tentatively, D is TRBD1 (6 bases). V lost 0 bases to trimming and J lost 10 bases, with 16 bases between them. The germline V gene has CDR1 KGHSY and CDR2 FQNENV. This CDR3 has 15 residues. In nucleotides, the CDR3 is TGTGCCAGCAGCCAATCAGGGACACCTAATTCACCCCAGCATTTT. Amino acids: CASSQSGTPNSPQHF.

CDR3 sequence reads: CASSFQGSNQPQHF. DNA of the CDR3: TGTGCCAGCAGTTTTCAGGGCAGCAATCAGCCCCAGCATTTT. The chain is built from TRBV27 and TRBJ1-5; D is perhaps TRBD1 (5 bases). V was shortened by 3 bases and J by 1 base, with 7 bases between the two germline ends. Germline V gene lookup returns CDR1 MNHEY and CDR2 SMNVEV (reference sequence). The CDR3 contains 14 residues.

This chain uses TRBV5-6 with TRBJ2-7; 8 bases align to TRBD1. Germline V gene lookup returns CDR1 SGHDT and CDR2 YYEEEE. The CDR3 spans 15 residues. Trimming removed 0 bases from V and 3 bases from J; junction bases left unmatched: 5. CDR3: CASSLGTGIVYEQYF. DNA of the CDR3: TGTGCCAGCAGCTTGGGGACAGGGATCGTCTACGAGCAGTACTTC.

V is TRBV5-1 and J is TRBJ1-1; D gene unclear. Germline V gene data show CDR1 as SGHRS and CDR2 as YFSETQ. V was trimmed by 1 base and J by 0 bases, leaving 10 bases between them. The length of the CDR3 is 15 residues. CDR3 region: CASSLSDILNTEAFF. In DNA form, the CDR3 reads TGCGCCAGCAGCTTGAGCGACATCTTGAACACTGAAGCTTTCTTT.

By frequency in the sample, this clone is medium-sized. The chain couples TRBV7-9 to TRBJ1-2; 9 bases map to TRBD1. V was pared by 8 bases and J by 5 bases, with 3 bases of the junction left unmatched. Looked up from germline, CDR1 is SEHNR and CDR2 is FQNEAQ (reference sequence). The CDR3 has 12 amino acids. The CDR3 spells CASFGQGYGYTF. The DNA of the CDR3 is TGTGCCAGCTTCGGACAGGGGTATGGCTACACCTTC.

This chain uses TRBV7-2 with TRBJ2-3; D gene uncertain. Germline V gene sequence: CDR1 SGHTA, CDR2 FQGNSA. V shed 3 bases and J shed 5 bases, with 6 bases lying between them. The CDR3 length is 12 residues. For the CDR3, the DNA is TGTGCCAGCAGCTTTCTAGGAGATACGCAGTATTTT. As protein: CASSFLGDTQYF.

This chain joins TRBV5-1 and TRBJ2-2; D might be TRBD2 (5 bases). The CDR3 spans 15 residues. Germline values: CDR1 SGHRS, CDR2 YFSETQ. V was pared by 4 bases and J by 0 bases, with 10 bases between. The CDR3, as DNA: TGCGCCAGCAGCGACCGGACTTCGAACACCGGGGAGCTGTTTTTT. Its protein product is CASSDRTSNTGELFF.

The chain links TRBV30 to TRBJ2-3, with D hard to call. Germline V gives CDR1 GTSNPN, CDR2 SVGIG (reference sequence). Trimming removed 1 base at V and 1 base at J, with 6 bases between. CDR3 length: 13 amino acids. The CDR3 coding sequence is TGTGCCTGGAGTGCCCGGGGCACAGATACGCAGTATTTT. This gives the protein CAWSARGTDTQYF.

This rearrangement joins TRBV5-1 to TRBJ2-1; no clear D. V gave up 3 bases and J gave up 6 bases, with 7 bases separating them. The CDR3 has 12 amino acids. Germline V gene lookup returns CDR1 SGHRS and CDR2 YFSETQ. The CDR3 nucleotides read TGCGCCAGCAGCTCATATTTCAATGAGCAGTTCTTC. This gives the protein CASSSYFNEQFF.